Listed here are 29 T cell receptor beta chains from one sample, sequenced in a study of CD8 T cells in Susac syndrome. Reverse transcription used 0.5 to 1 ug RNA and random hexamers. TCRdb itself ran the immunoSEQ multiplex PCR reads through MiXCR, one entry per CDR3 protein. The sample lists about 210,000 distinct CDR3 sequences, over 90% occurring once. The source material was CD4+ T cells from PBMCs. The receptors shown here come from a human donor with multiple sclerosis.

The chain uses TRBV19 and TRBJ1-2; 9 nucleotides align to TRBD1. The CDR3 consists of 14 residues. V was pared by 4 bases and J by 5 bases, with 5 bases of the junction left unmatched. Germline V gene sequence: CDR1 LNHDA, CDR2 SQIVND (reference sequence). The CDR3 DNA reads as TGTGCCAGTAGTACGGACAGGGGCTGGTATGGCTACACCTTC. As protein: CASSTDRGWYGYTF.

This clonotype was counted a single time. The J gene is TRBJ2-7, the V gene TRBV3-1; 10 nucleotides match TRBD1. Germline loops: CDR1 LGHDT, CDR2 YNNKEL (reference sequence). V trimming: 5 bases; J trimming: 3 bases; junction bases outside the gene matches: 1. CDR3 length equals 13 residues. DNA of the CDR3: TGTGCCAGCAGCGGGACAGGGGTCTACGAGCAGTACTTC. Translating gives CASSGTGVYEQYF.

As regards this clonotype: Relative to the germline gene, one junction end is altered; a read error may explain this. The V gene is TRBV3-1, the J gene TRBJ1-5, with D hard to call. Germline V lookup: CDR1 LGHDT, CDR2 YNNKEL (reference sequence). The CDR3 sequence is 14 residues long. The CDR3: CASSQGRSNQLQHF. As DNA, the CDR3 is TGTGCCAGCAGCCAAGGACGGAGCAATCAGCTCCAGCATTTT.

The chain carries TRBV6-1 and TRBJ1-2, with TRBD1 as a possible D gene (6 bases). V gave up 7 bases and J gave up 0 bases, with 15 bases separating them. The CDR3 sequence is 15 residues long. Germline lookup yields CDR1 MNHNS and CDR2 SASEGT. The chain's CDR3 is CASTGSTGANYGYTF. The CDR3 DNA sequence: TGTGCCAGCACGGGGTCGACAGGAGCTAACTATGGCTACACCTTC.

CDR3 in DNA: TGTGCCAGCAGCCGAACTTGGGGAACTGGAAACACCATATATTTT. Translated: CASSRTWGTGNTIYF. The rearrangement links TRBV9 to TRBJ1-3; no definite D call. Germline assignment: CDR1 SGDLS and CDR2 YYNGEE. The CDR3 is 15 amino acids. V dropped 4 bases and J dropped 2 bases, with 13 bases sitting between them.

The V and J genes are TRBV4-2 and TRBJ2-2; D remains unclear. Deletions cut 8 bases from V and 7 bases from J, with 17 bases between. The germline V gene encodes CDR1 LGHNA and CDR2 YNFKEQ. This CDR3 is 14 amino acids long. CDR3 loop: CASSTPNDIGELFF. DNA for the CDR3: TGTGCCAGCTCCACCCCAAACGACATCGGGGAGCTGTTTTTT.

This clonotype came up once. The chain employs TRBV6-5 and TRBJ2-5; D assignment may be TRBD1 or TRBD2 (5 bases each). Looked up from germline, CDR1 is MNHEY and CDR2 is SVGAGI. The CDR3 extends over 13 amino acids. V lost 5 bases to trimming and J lost 7 bases, with 14 bases between them. CDR3 sequence: CASSPGTPRTQYF. CDR3 in DNA: TGTGCCAGCAGTCCCGGGACCCCCAGGACCCAGTACTTC.

The rearrangement uses TRBV20-1 and TRBJ2-5, with 7 bases lining up with TRBD1. V gave up 2 bases and J gave up 5 bases; unmatched junction bases: 5. Germline values: CDR1 DFQATT, CDR2 SNEGSKA (reference sequence). There are 13 residues in the CDR3. This CDR3 is CSARRQGAETQYF. The DNA for the CDR3 is TGCAGTGCTAGAAGACAGGGAGCGGAGACCCAGTACTTC.

The chain is built from TRBV10-3 and TRBJ2-1, with 8 bases aligning to TRBD2. The CDR3 loop spans 19 amino acids. The V gene end was trimmed by 11 bases and the J gene end by 0 bases; junction bases not matched to a gene: 21. Germline V gives CDR1 ENHRY, CDR2 SYGVKD. In DNA form, the CDR3 reads TGTGCCTCCCTCGGGGCTCTTAGCGGGGCCGGTAGCTCCTACAATGAGCAGTTCTTC. Translated, it gives CASLGALSGAGSSYNEQFF.

This sequence joins TRBV30 and TRBJ2-5; TRBD2 matches at 10 bases. Germline-derived CDR1 and CDR2 are GTSNPN and SVGIG (reference sequence). This CDR3 has 13 amino acids. The V gene end was trimmed by 3 bases and the J gene end by 2 bases; junction bases not matched to a gene: 0. This CDR3 is CAWRAGGQETQYF. Here the CDR3 DNA reads TGTGCCTGGAGAGCGGGGGGGCAAGAGACCCAGTACTTC.

The chain uses TRBV11-2 and TRBJ1-2; no clear D gene. This CDR3 comprises 14 residues. Per germline, CDR1 SGHAT and CDR2 FQNNGV. Deletions cut 0 bases from V and 4 bases from J, with 9 bases between. The CDR3, as DNA: TGTGCCAGCAGCTTAGAGGTCAGCCTCTATGGCTACACCTTC. Translated: CASSLEVSLYGYTF.

The chain is built from TRBV12-3 or TRBV12-4 and TRBJ1-6; D not resolved. The V end was cut by 6 bases, the J end by 8 bases, with 11 bases between. The CDR3 totals 13 residues. The CDR3 protein is CASSPRPYSPLHF. The CDR3 nucleotides read TGTGCCAGCAGCCCACGCCCCTATTCACCCCTCCACTTT.

This clonotype was found a few times. CDR3 sequence: CSAGLGAYEQYV. CDR3 bases: TGCAGTGCTGGCCTGGGGGCCTACGAGCAGTACGTC. The chain employs TRBV20-1 and TRBJ2-7; D is tentatively TRBD1 or TRBD2 (5 bases each). The V gene's germline CDR1 is DFQATT and CDR2 SNEGSKA (reference sequence). The CDR3 length is 12 residues. With 5 bases removed from V and 2 bases from J, the gap between germline ends came to 10 bases.

This chain joins TRBV20-1 and TRBJ2-1; the D is unclear. Trimming removed 1 base from V and 6 bases from J, with 10 bases in between. Germline CDR1 DFQATT, CDR2 SNEGSKA (reference sequence). The CDR3 is 13 residues long. The CDR3 region has the DNA TGCAGTGCTAGAGTCGGGTTTGGCAATGAGCAGTTCTTC. Protein product: CSARVGFGNEQFF.

The chain employs TRBV30 and TRBJ2-1; TRBD1 is a possible D gene (5 bases). This CDR3 contains 14 residues. Germline V CDR1 and CDR2: GTSNPN, SVGIG (reference sequence). Deletions cut 5 bases from V and 5 bases from J, with 16 bases between. The CDR3 here is CAWRLDSIHNEQFF. The CDR3 nucleotides are TGTGCCTGGCGACTCGACAGCATACACAATGAGCAGTTCTTC. The whole variable domain, filled in from reference TRBV30 and TRBJ2-1, reads SQTIHQWPATLVQPVGSPLSLECTVEGTSNPNLYWYRQAAGRGLQLLFYSVGIGQISSEVPQNLSASRPQDRQFILSSKKLLLSDSGFYLCAWRLDSIHNEQFFGPGTRLTVL.

The V and J genes are TRBV24-1 and TRBJ1-2, with 7 bases aligning to TRBD1. The CDR3 covers 13 residues. Unmatched junction bases numbered 13, after V lost 8 bases and J lost 11 bases. Germline V lookup: CDR1 KGHDR, CDR2 SFDVKD. CDR3 residues: CATKPPGQSIYTF. The CDR3, as DNA: TGTGCCACCAAACCGCCGGGACAGTCGATTTACACCTTC.

This sequence joins TRBV29-1 and TRBJ1-1, with D maybe TRBD1 (5 bases). Trimming pared 4 bases from V and 3 bases from J, leaving 12 bases between. The CDR3 has 13 residues. The V gene's germline CDR1 is SQVTM and CDR2 ANQGSEA. The CDR3 nucleotides read TGCAGCGTTGGAGTCAGGGCGGACACTGAAGCTTTCTTT. Translated: CSVGVRADTEAFF.

This chain uses TRBV7-2 with TRBJ2-1, with D maybe TRBD1 (5 bases). V gave up 5 bases and J gave up 1 base, with 18 bases separating them. The CDR3 totals 17 residues. Germline V CDR1 and CDR2: SGHTA, FQGNSA. The CDR3 DNA is TGTGCCAGCAGCCCATCTCTAGGGCAGGGATCCTACAATGAGCAGTTCTTC. The encoded protein is CASSPSLGQGSYNEQFF.

CDR3 protein: CASTWEGMNTGELFF. The DNA of the CDR3 is TGTGCCAGTACCTGGGAAGGTATGAACACCGGGGAGCTGTTTTTT. V gene TRBV19 combines with J gene TRBJ2-2; D gene uncertain. The V end was cut by 7 bases, the J end by 1 base, with 13 bases between. The CDR3 contains 15 residues. Germline V gives CDR1 LNHDA, CDR2 SQIVND (reference sequence).

The chain combines TRBV6-5 with TRBJ2-2, with 7 positions matching TRBD1. With 4 bases clipped from V and 0 bases from J, the junction kept 2 bases outside the gene matches. CDR3 length equals 15 residues. Germline values: CDR1 MNHEY, CDR2 SVGAGI. The CDR3 loop reads CASSSGTANTGELFF. The CDR3 DNA reads TGTGCCAGCAGTTCTGGGACAGCGAACACCGGGGAGCTGTTTTTT.

This chain uses TRBV29-1 with TRBJ1-1; no reliable D call. Deletions cut 0 bases from V and 5 bases from J, with 13 bases between. The germline CDR1 and CDR2 sequences are SQVTM and ANQGSEA. The CDR3 is 14 residues long. The CDR3 coding sequence is TGCAGCGTTGAAGATCGTCGCCGGTGGACTGAAGCTTTCTTT. This encodes CSVEDRRRWTEAFF.

The chain links TRBV15 to TRBJ1-2; no definite D call. Germline CDR1 reads LNHNV; CDR2 reads YYDKDF (reference sequence). The CDR3 has 13 amino acids. Trimming pared 5 bases from V and 4 bases from J, leaving 11 bases between. The CDR3 is CATSGDWAYGYTF. CDR3 in DNA: TGTGCCACCAGCGGTGACTGGGCCTATGGCTACACCTTC.

This CDR3 is CSARSVLGVGSIQYF. The CDR3 bases are TGCAGTGCTAGATCGGTCTTGGGGGTGGGCAGCATTCAGTACTTC. The chain recombines TRBV20-1 with TRBJ2-4; D could derive from TRBD1 or TRBD2 (5 bases each). The V end lost 2 bases, the J end lost 9 bases, and 20 bases lay between the germline ends. The germline V gene has CDR1 DFQATT and CDR2 SNEGSKA (reference sequence). The CDR3 is 15 amino acids.

J is TRBJ2-3 and V is TRBV11-2; 7 bases line up with TRBD2. The germline CDR1 and CDR2 sequences are SGHAT and FQNNGV. With 4 bases clipped from V and 10 bases from J, the junction kept 8 bases outside the gene matches. CDR3 length: 13 residues. CDR3 sequence (DNA): TGTGCCAGCAGCTGGGAGGGAGAGGGGCCGCAGTATTTT. Amino acids: CASSWEGEGPQYF. The full variable domain, in which reference TRBV11-2 and TRBJ2-3 provide the parts outside the CDR3, is EAGVAQSPRYKIIEKRQSVAFWCNPISGHATLYWYQQILGQGPKLLIQFQNNGVVDDSQLPKDRFSAERLKGVDSTLKIQPAKLEDSAVYLCASSWEGEGPQYFGPGTRLTVL.

This chain joins TRBV6-1 and TRBJ2-5; D remains ambiguous. CDR1 and CDR2 (germline): MNHNS, SASEGT. V gave up 1 base and J gave up 2 bases, with 5 bases separating them. This CDR3 is 13 amino acids long. For the CDR3, the DNA is TGTGCCAGCAGTGAAGACCTACAAGAGACCCAGTACTTC. Translation gives CASSEDLQETQYF.

The V call is TRBV30, the J call TRBJ2-5, with unresolved D. This CDR3 is built from 12 residues. Trimming left V 0 bases short and J 2 bases short, with 4 bases between. Germline CDR1 GTSNPN, CDR2 SVGIG (reference sequence). CDR3 sequence: CAWSVHQETQYF. CDR3 coding DNA: TGTGCCTGGAGTGTACATCAAGAGACCCAGTACTTC.

This chain joins TRBV3-1 and TRBJ2-1; TRBD2 matches at 12 bases. Germline V gene lookup returns CDR1 LGHDT and CDR2 YNNKEL (reference sequence). V lost 0 bases, J lost 12 bases, and 9 bases stayed unmatched. The CDR3 covers 16 residues. The CDR3 region has the DNA TGTGCCAGCAGCCAAGATACGGGCCTAGCGGGGGGGTGGCAGTTCTTC. Encoded protein: CASSQDTGLAGGWQFF.

This sequence joins TRBV18 and TRBJ2-7; a possible D gene is TRBD2 (5 bases). CDR1 and CDR2 (germline): KGHSH, LQKENI. V was clipped by 3 bases and J by 6 bases, with 15 bases between them. CDR3 size: 14 residues. The CDR3 DNA reads as TGTGCCAGCTCACCCACGAGCGGCTTTGGCGAGCAGTACGTC. Translated, it gives CASSPTSGFGEQYV.

The chain joins TRBV20-1 to TRBJ1-1, with D uncertain. CDR3 length: 12 amino acids. The V gene's germline CDR1 is DFQATT and CDR2 SNEGSKA (reference sequence). V lost 7 bases, J lost 7 bases, and 16 bases lay in between. The CDR3 loop is CSGTSQAGEAFF. The CDR3 nucleotides read TGCAGTGGAACCTCCCAGGCGGGTGAAGCTTTCTTT.